The sequence of this TCR beta chain was determined in a study of CD4 and CD8 cells across lung adenocarcinoma regions. This clonotype was picked up a small number of times. TCRdb passed the PCR reads through MiXCR, listing each CDR3 protein once. The table includes around 18,000 distinct CDR3 sequences, about 50% detected once. Samples came from patients with localized non-small cell lung adenocarcinoma. In germline, CDR1 is MNHEY, CDR2 SMNVEV (reference sequence). The CDR3 consists of 23 residues. The chain is built from TRBV27 and TRBJ2-1; 8 nucleotides align to TRBD1. The J call could be wrong; TRBJ2-7 is a better fit for the DNA end. Material: CD8+ T cells from the margin of a lung tumor. The clonotype was recovered from a male donor with lung adenocarcinoma. The CD4 and CD8 labels of this study may be unreliable. CDR3 DNA sequence: TGTGCCAGCAGTTTAAGGGGGTTTGGGTCCGCAGGGGGCCGGATAACGCGCAGCTACGAGCAGTACTTC. Amino acids: CASSLRGFGSAGGRITRSYEQYF.